These 30 T cell receptor beta chains came from one sample sequenced in a study of T cell repertoires in cytomegalovirus infection (dated by TCRdb to between 2018 and 2020). These TCRs' antigens remain unknown. The listed sequencing device is Illumina HiSeq 1500. TCRdb reran the public reads through fastp at Q25 and MiXCR, keeping productive beta chains. All rows with the same CDR3 protein become a single entry with the most common DNA and genes. The table for this sample lists 900,000 to 950,000 distinct CDR3 sequences; 31% of them were counted only once. Together, the top ten hold over 13% of the sample. The treatment or condition label for this specimen denotes: in vitro stimulation with specific CMV peptide epitopes to enrich CMV-specific T cells. The starting material was cultured CD8+ T cells from PBMCs, obtained from culture after CMV antigen stimulation. Receptor source: a human donor in good health (CMV status not recorded). Some clones in this sample may be carry-over from other donors' samples.

This clonotype was seen only a few times. The rearrangement joins TRBV12-3 or TRBV12-4 to TRBJ2-7; 11 bases match TRBD1. The V and J ends lost 5 bases and 4 bases, in that order; junction bases with no gene match: 4. The CDR3 spans 14 residues. CDR3 sequence reads: CASSKGTGGYEQYV. In nucleotides, the CDR3 is TGTGCCAGCAGTAAAGGGACAGGGGGGTACGAGCAGTACGTC.

The V gene is TRBV12-5, the J gene TRBJ1-6; a possible D gene is TRBD1 (5 bases). V shed 6 bases and J shed 10 bases, with 19 bases lying between them. The V gene's germline CDR1 is LGHNT and CDR2 FRNRAP. CDR3 size: 15 residues. CDR3 in amino acids: CASGLDPGAKSPLHF. Written as DNA, the CDR3 is TGTGCTAGTGGCCTGGACCCCGGGGCCAAGTCACCCCTCCACTTT.

This clonotype was seen a few times. The rearrangement links TRBV19 to TRBJ1-4; D remains ambiguous. The ends were cut back, 7 bases at V and 4 bases at J, with 7 bases in the middle. CDR3 size: 12 residues. Germline loops: CDR1 LNHDA, CDR2 SQIVND (reference sequence). The CDR3 region has the DNA TGTGCCAGTACCGCAAATAATGAAAAACTGTTTTTT. Translation: CASTANNEKLFF.

The chain joins TRBV12-3 or TRBV12-4 to TRBJ2-3, with 7 bases aligning to TRBD2. CDR3 length: 14 amino acids. Trimming removed 7 bases from V and 5 bases from J; junction bases left unmatched: 9. In nucleotides, the CDR3 is TGTGCCAGCACCCGGGGAGCGGGGCAAGATACGCAGTATTTT. Translated, it gives CASTRGAGQDTQYF.

This clonotype was detected a few times. This rearrangement joins TRBV6-5 to TRBJ2-7; a possible D gene is TRBD1 (6 bases). V lost 8 bases and J lost 3, with 17 bases in between. CDR1 and CDR2 from the germline V gene are MNHEY and SVGAGI. The CDR3 consists of 14 residues. The CDR3 sequence is CASAQLPGDYEQYF. DNA for the CDR3: TGTGCCAGCGCCCAGTTACCAGGGGACTACGAGCAGTACTTC.

The DNA for the CDR3 is TGTGCCAGCAGCTTGGTGCTAGGGCATCAGCCCCAGCATTTT. It specifies CASSLVLGHQPQHF. This chain uses TRBV5-5 with TRBJ1-5; D gene unclear. Trimming removed 0 bases from V and 5 bases from J, with 9 bases in between. The CDR3 spans 14 residues. Germline CDR1 SGHKS, CDR2 YYEKEE (reference sequence).

This chain connects TRBV6-5 to TRBJ2-5; a possible D gene is TRBD2 (7 bases). The CDR3 sequence is 17 residues long. Germline values: CDR1 MNHEY, CDR2 SVGAGI. V dropped 0 bases and J dropped 2 bases, with 16 bases sitting between them. The CDR3: CASSYSLGGARQETQYF. CDR3 DNA sequence: TGTGCCAGCAGTTACTCGTTAGGGGGGGCCCGGCAAGAGACCCAGTACTTC.

This clonotype was counted at least ten times. The chain combines TRBV7-6 with TRBJ1-1; no firm D call. The CDR3 length is 13 residues. The germline V gene encodes CDR1 SGHVS and CDR2 FNYEAQ. V lost 0 bases and J 10 bases, leaving 12 bases between the germline ends. CDR3 in amino acids: CASSLALGIGAFF. The CDR3 nucleotides read TGTGCCAGCAGCTTAGCGTTAGGCATTGGAGCTTTCTTT. Filled out from reference TRBV7-6 and TRBJ1-1, the complete variable domain reads GAGVSQSPRYKVTKRGQDVALRCDPISGHVSLYWYRQALGQGPEFLTYFNYEAQQDKSGLPNDRFSAERPEGSISTLTIQRTEQRDSAMYRCASSLALGIGAFFGQGTRLTVV.

This clonotype was counted only a few times. J is TRBJ2-2 and V is TRBV7-6, with 10 nucleotides matching TRBD2. The CDR3 is 16 residues long. Germline trimming cut 5 bases from V and 3 bases from J; bases unmatched to any gene: 6. Germline V lookup: CDR1 SGHVS, CDR2 FNYEAQ. The CDR3 loop is CASSPTSGTYTGELFF. The CDR3, as DNA: TGTGCCAGCAGCCCAACTAGCGGGACGTACACCGGGGAGCTGTTTTTT.

The chain has TRBV6-2 or TRBV6-3 and TRBJ2-7; D call uncertain. The CDR3 loop spans 20 amino acids. The V end was cut by 2 bases, the J end by 2 bases, with 28 bases between. Germline V gene lookup returns CDR1 MNHEY and CDR2 SVGEGT. DNA for the CDR3: TGTGCCAGCAGTTACCCTATCTCGGCCCGAGACGTCTTAAGGACCTACGAGCAGTACTTC. Protein sequence: CASSYPISARDVLRTYEQYF.

This sequence joins TRBV19 and TRBJ1-5, with D unclear. Germline loops: CDR1 LNHDA, CDR2 SQIVND (reference sequence). The CDR3 is 14 amino acids. V was pared by 5 bases and J by 0 bases, with 8 bases between. The CDR3 region has the DNA TGTGCCAGTAGTTTGTCTATTAGCAATCAGCCCCAGCATTTT. Translating it yields CASSLSISNQPQHF.

Turning to this clonotype: It may be a read error: a sequence one base away is much more abundant. This chain connects TRBV6-1 to TRBJ1-1, with D unclear. Germline V lookup: CDR1 MNHNS, CDR2 SASEGT. CDR3 length: 14 amino acids. CDR3 sequence reads: CAGSYGWMNTEAFF. CDR3 bases: TGTGCCGGCAGTTACGGGTGGATGAACACTGAAGCTTTCTTT.

The V and J genes are TRBV29-1 and TRBJ2-1; no reliable D call. Germline V gene sequence: CDR1 SQVTM, CDR2 ANQGSEA. The germline V and J ends were trimmed by 3 bases and 0 bases, with 6 bases remaining between them. CDR3 size: 13 residues. This CDR3 is CSVEASSYNEQFF. The CDR3 DNA follows: TGCAGCGTTGAGGCCAGCTCCTACAATGAGCAGTTCTTC.

This rearrangement joins TRBV24-1 to TRBJ1-4; D unresolved. V was trimmed by 4 bases and J by 0 bases, leaving 14 bases between them. The CDR3 length is 17 residues. Germline V gene sequence: CDR1 KGHDR, CDR2 SFDVKD. The CDR3 DNA is TGTGCCACCAGTGACGCGTCACGAACTTCAACTAATGAAAAACTGTTTTTT. Its translation is CATSDASRTSTNEKLFF.

This chain uses TRBV27 with TRBJ2-2; D is undetermined. Germline-derived CDR1 and CDR2 are MNHEY and SMNVEV (reference sequence). This CDR3 has 14 residues. V was pared by 6 bases and J by 0 bases, with 8 bases between. CDR3 bases: TGTGCCAGCAGGCCCCGGGCGAACACCGGGGAGCTGTTTTTT. Amino acids: CASRPRANTGELFF.

The CDR3 is CASSYRQGIRNEQFF. CDR3 bases: TGTGCCAGCAGCTACCGACAGGGGATTCGGAATGAGCAGTTCTTC. The chain couples TRBV7-9 to TRBJ2-1, with TRBD1 matching over 8 bases. V trimming: 4 bases; J trimming: 7 bases; junction bases outside the gene matches: 9. CDR1 and CDR2 from the germline V gene are SEHNR and FQNEAQ (reference sequence). The CDR3 runs to 15 residues.

This clonotype was counted ten times or more. The gene calls are TRBV2 and TRBJ2-3, with 8 bases identical to TRBD2. With V trimmed by 8 bases and J by 0 bases, 4 bases remained unmatched. Germline values: CDR1 SNHLY, CDR2 FYNNEI. The CDR3 spans 14 residues. CDR3 residues: CASGIAGSTDTQYF. Written as DNA, the CDR3 is TGTGCCAGCGGGATAGCGGGGAGCACAGATACGCAGTATTTT.

CDR3: CASSASGGAMETQYF. The CDR3 DNA is TGTGCCAGCAGCGCTAGCGGGGGGGCGATGGAGACCCAGTACTTC. This rearrangement joins TRBV9 to TRBJ2-5; 12 nucleotides match TRBD2. This CDR3 contains 15 residues. The germline gives CDR1 SGDLS, CDR2 YYNGEE. V lost 3 bases, J lost 5 bases, and 5 bases stayed unmatched. The full variable domain, its missing parts supplied by reference TRBV9 and TRBJ2-5, is DSGVTQTPKHLITATGQRVTLRCSPRSGDLSVYWYQQSLDQGLQFLIQYYNGEERAKGNILERFSAQQFPDLHSELNLSSLELGDSALYFCASSASGGAMETQYFGPGTRLLVL.

For this clonotype: It may be a read error: a sequence one base away is much more abundant. The genes are TRBV7-9 and TRBJ2-5; D gene uncertain. The length of the CDR3 is 11 residues. Germline V gene sequence: CDR1 SEHNR, CDR2 FQNEAQ (reference sequence). Trimming shortened V by 4 bases and J by 3 bases, and 3 bases separated the two germline ends. This CDR3 reads CASSWKETQYF. For the CDR3, the DNA is TGTGCCAGCAGCTGGAAAGAGACCCAGTACTTC.

This clonotype was seen at least ten times. The V and J genes are TRBV7-6 and TRBJ1-1, with a tentative D call TRBD1 (6 bases). The germline gives CDR1 SGHVS, CDR2 FNYEAQ. Trimming removed 4 bases at V and 1 base at J, with 7 bases between. The CDR3 totals 13 residues. Here the CDR3 reads CASSSRGNTEAFF. For the CDR3, the DNA is TGTGCCAGCAGCTCCAGGGGGAACACTGAAGCTTTCTTT.

V is TRBV2 and J is TRBJ2-3; a weak D match, TRBD1 (6 bases). Per the germline V gene, CDR1 is SNHLY and CDR2 is FYNNEI. The CDR3 has 16 residues. Trimming removed 0 bases from V and 4 bases from J, with 14 bases in between. CDR3 DNA: TGTGCCAGCAGTGAAGCCCCGACAGGAATGGCAGATACGCAGTATTTT. Translated, it gives CASSEAPTGMADTQYF.

V usage is TRBV7-9 and J usage is TRBJ2-5; D gene uncertain. V gave up 3 bases and J gave up 3 bases, with 14 bases separating them. CDR3 length: 15 amino acids. The germline V gene encodes CDR1 SEHNR and CDR2 FQNEAQ (reference sequence). The DNA of the CDR3 is TGTGCCAGCAGCTTTCCCAAACAGTTAAAAGAGACCCAGTACTTC. It specifies CASSFPKQLKETQYF.

The DNA for the CDR3 is TGTGCCAGCAGCTACCGGGGGCCGAGGGACAGGGGCTACGAGCAGTACGTC. This translates into CASSYRGPRDRGYEQYV. J is TRBJ2-7 and V is TRBV7-9; 10 bases agree with TRBD1. The CDR3 runs to 17 residues. From germline, CDR1 is SEHNR and CDR2 FQNEAQ (reference sequence). J was trimmed by 3 bases and V by 4 bases; bases with no gene match: 12.

The table lists this clonotype with a few counts. The chain uses TRBV7-6 and TRBJ1-2, with 7 bases aligning to TRBD1. The CDR3 has 15 amino acids. Germline V gene data show CDR1 as SGHVS and CDR2 as FNYEAQ. With 0 bases clipped from V and 4 bases from J, the junction kept 5 bases outside the gene matches. The CDR3 spells CASSLARGQTYGYTF. The CDR3 nucleotides read TGTGCCAGCAGCTTAGCGCGGGGACAGACCTATGGCTACACCTTC. The whole variable domain, remainder taken from reference TRBV7-6 and TRBJ1-2, is GAGVSQSPRYKVTKRGQDVALRCDPISGHVSLYWYRQALGQGPEFLTYFNYEAQQDKSGLPNDRFSAERPEGSISTLTIQRTEQRDSAMYRCASSLARGQTYGYTFGSGTRLTVV.

The gene calls are TRBV10-1 and TRBJ1-1; unclear D gene. The germline V and J ends were trimmed by 4 bases and 0 bases, with 12 bases remaining between them. CDR3 size: 15 residues. In germline, CDR1 is WNHNN, CDR2 SYGVQD (reference sequence). This CDR3 is CASSGPGRVNTEAFF. In DNA, the CDR3 is TGCGCCAGCAGTGGACCTGGGAGGGTGAACACTGAAGCTTTCTTT.

The rearrangement uses TRBV6-5 and TRBJ2-5, with D perhaps matching TRBD2 (6 bases). This CDR3 region has 15 residues. The germline V gene has CDR1 MNHEY and CDR2 SVGAGI. The V end lost 0 bases, the J end lost 5 bases, and 13 bases lay between the germline ends. Written as DNA, the CDR3 is TGTGCCAGCAGTTACTCGACGGGACTGGCGGAGACCCAGTACTTC. Amino acid sequence: CASSYSTGLAETQYF.

The CDR3 DNA follows: TGTGCCAGCAGCTTGTCGAGCGGGGGGGCGCATGAGCAGTTCTTC. Its protein is CASSLSSGGAHEQFF. The V and J genes are TRBV5-4 and TRBJ2-1, with 10 bases identical to TRBD2. The germline gives CDR1 SGHNT, CDR2 YYREEE (reference sequence). Germline trimming cut 1 base from V and 8 bases from J; bases unmatched to any gene: 6. There are 15 residues in the CDR3.

This chain links TRBV6-2 or TRBV6-3 with TRBJ2-2, with a tentative D call TRBD2 (7 bases). The V gene's germline CDR1 is MNHEY and CDR2 SVGEGT. CDR3 size: 14 residues. The V end was cut by 8 bases, the J end by 6 bases, with 16 bases between. CDR3 sequence reads: CASVRRGAPGELFF. The CDR3 nucleotides are TGTGCCAGCGTCAGACGGGGGGCGCCCGGGGAGCTGTTTTTT.

The sample holds many counts of this clonotype. This chain joins TRBV7-2 and TRBJ2-7; D is unresolved. The V gene lost 5 bases and the J gene lost 3 bases, with 8 bases spanning the gap. This CDR3 has 12 residues. Germline values: CDR1 SGHTA, CDR2 FQGNSA. The CDR3 DNA follows: TGTGCCAGCAGCCCGACTGGCTACGAGCAGTACGTC. Amino acid sequence: CASSPTGYEQYV.

The J gene is TRBJ2-1, the V gene TRBV10-3; TRBD2 matches 13 bases. The germline CDR1 and CDR2 sequences are ENHRY and SYGVKD. Germline trimming cut 2 bases from V and 8 bases from J; bases unmatched to any gene: 9. This CDR3 region has 17 residues. The CDR3 protein is CAISERLAGGTIHEQFF. CDR3 bases: TGTGCCATCAGTGAGCGACTAGCGGGGGGAACCATCCATGAGCAGTTCTTC.